This record covers a single T cell receptor (beta chain). Its target is not known. These data belong to a study of T cell responses to AZD1222 COVID-19 vaccine. Study-wide findings and caveats: Regions 160-218 and 743-854 held dominance among vaccine-associated CD4 TCRs, which spanned spike. The peak T cell response came first, and repertoires were sampled only after it. Spike-specific TCR breadth and depth grew following two AZD1222 doses. Unmutated variant regions are reportedly the target of nearly half of TCRs that are spike-specific.

The V and J ends lost 2 bases and 4 bases respectively, with 5 bases between them. Germline CDR1 is SNHLY and CDR2 is FYNNEI. This CDR3 is built from 12 residues. Profiling relied on immunoSEQ multiplex PCR, and the TCRdb table lists in-frame clones only, not all of them. The table lists around 180,000 clones, 88% of them singletons. The clonotype originates from an adult in good health. The sample consisted of peripheral blood, taken on day 0 of AZD1222 vaccination. V gene TRBV2 combines with J gene TRBJ1-2, with unresolved D. Written as DNA, the CDR3 is TGTGCCAGCAGTGAACCAGCCTATGGCTACACCTTC. Its protein product is CASSEPAYGYTF.